These T cell receptor beta chains were read from a single sample in a study of radiotherapy plus CTLA-4 blockade in lung cancer. Some clones are missing from TCRdb's copy, which holds only in-frame ones; the method was immunoSEQ multiplex PCR. This table has tens of thousands of clones, 60% to 80% appearing once. Sample: peripheral blood, taken from a patient treated with radiotherapy plus ipilimumab. The receptor set was obtained from a human donor with non-small cell lung cancer that progressed on radiotherapy plus ipilimumab. Both conserved end residues are part of each CDR3. D genes are given only for firm matches. Only part of the rows carry a size: once, few, many, or a class if the clone is expanded.

>TRBJ1-4|TRBV9|.|.
CASSPGGTNEKLFF
TGTGCCAGCAGCCCCGGGGGCACTAATGAAAAACTGTTTTTT
>TRBJ2-5|TRBV5-1|.|once
CASSRGVQETQYF
TGCGCCAGCAGCAGAGGAGTACAAGAGACCCAGTACTTC
>TRBJ2-1|TRBV9|TRBD1|.
CASSVAGQGTYNEQFF
TGTGCCAGCAGCGTAGCAGGACAGGGGACCTACAATGAGCAGTTCTTC
>TRBJ1-4|TRBV18|.|once
CASSPRDIAATNEKLFF
TGTGCCAGCTCACCCCGGGACATCGCCGCAACTAATGAAAAACTGTTTTTT
>TRBJ1-1|TRBV14|.|.
CASSQGNQGITEAFF
TGTGCCAGCAGCCAAGGCAACCAGGGGATCACTGAAGCTTTCTTT
>TRBJ2-2|TRBV29-1|.|.
CSVFGTANTGELFF
TGCAGCGTTTTTGGGACGGCGAACACCGGGGAGCTGTTTTTT
>TRBJ2-1|TRBV11-3|.|.
CASPSDGGERGYEQFF
TGTGCCAGCCCCTCCGACGGGGGAGAAAGGGGATATGAGCAGTTCTTC
>TRBJ1-2|TRBV27|TRBD1|.
CASSLHRGRGYTF
TGTGCCAGCAGTTTACACAGGGGGCGCGGCTACACCTTC
>TRBJ1-1|TRBV6-1|.|.
CASSFDQNTEAFF
TGTGCCAGCAGTTTTGATCAGAACACTGAAGCTTTCTTT
>TRBJ2-7|TRBV7-2|TRBD1|.
CASSRSLDRAWGYEQYF
TGTGCCAGCAGCCGCTCCCTCGACAGGGCTTGGGGCTACGAGCAGTACTTC
>TRBJ2-7|TRBV6-6|.|.
CASSLTGEGSYEQYF
TGTGCCAGCAGCCTGACAGGGGAGGGGTCCTACGAGCAGTACTTC
>TRBJ2-1|TRBV9|TRBD2|.
CASSVASGQSYNEQFF
TGTGCCAGCAGCGTAGCTAGCGGGCAGTCCTACAATGAGCAGTTCTTC
>TRBJ1-4|TRBV2|TRBD1|.
CASRVGGTNEKLFF
TGTGCCAGCAGGGTAGGGGGCACTAATGAAAAACTGTTTTTT
>TRBJ1-2|TRBV19|.|.
CASSIGTGPYGYTF
TGTGCCAGTAGTATCGGTACAGGACCATATGGCTACACCTTC
>TRBJ2-7|TRBV7-2|TRBD1|.
CASSPRTGGAAGEQYF
TGTGCCAGCAGCCCTAGAACAGGGGGAGCGGCCGGCGAGCAGTACTTC
>TRBJ2-3|TRBV6-6|TRBD1|.
CASSPTGGTDTQYF
TGTGCCAGCAGTCCGACAGGGGGAACAGATACGCAGTATTTT
>TRBJ2-7|TRBV18|.|few
CASSPSSINEQYF
TGTGCCAGCTCACCATCCAGCATTAACGAGCAGTACTTC
>TRBJ1-2|TRBV15|.|.
CATSRDRQAYGYTF
TGTGCCACCAGCAGAGATCGCCAGGCCTATGGCTACACCTTC
>TRBJ2-2|TRBV28|.|.
CASSLQGAGELFF
TGTGCCAGCAGTTTACAGGGTGCCGGGGAGCTGTTTTTT
>TRBJ2-7|TRBV6-1|TRBD1|.
CASTRTGKDEQYF
TGTGCCAGCACCAGGACAGGGAAGGACGAGCAGTACTTC
>TRBJ1-2|TRBV4-2|.|.
CASSHLGRNYAGYTF
TGTGCCAGCAGCCACCTCGGACGGAACTATGCGGGCTACACCTTC
>TRBJ1-2|TRBV5-1|.|.
CASSLDPGGRGYTF
TGCGCCAGCAGCTTGGATCCCGGGGGGCGAGGCTACACCTTC
>TRBJ2-2|TRBV5-6|.|.
CASSSAGTMRRTGELFF
TGTGCCAGCAGCTCCGCCGGGACAATGAGAAGGACCGGGGAGCTGTTTTTT
>TRBJ2-3|TRBV14|.|.
CASSLQGWSTDTQYF
TGTGCCAGCAGCCTGCAGGGATGGAGCACAGATACGCAGTATTTT
>TRBJ2-7|TRBV29-1|.|.
CSVAGTVSTPPYEQYF
TGCAGCGTTGCGGGCACCGTTTCTACCCCCCCCTACGAGCAGTACTTC